The next 24 T cell receptor beta chains were all read from a single sample in a study of beta chain features in type 1 diabetes. Expressed TCRB transcripts were sequenced because the entire RNA isolate underwent reverse transcription. Measured with immunoSEQ multiplex PCR; TCRdb has only the in-frame clones, and not every one. The repertoire consists of some 900,000 clones, with roughly 15% occurring once and the leading ten covering 0.02% to 0.03%. Sample: naive CD4+ T cells from blood. The receptors derive from a woman aged 18 to 35 in good health.

The rearrangement uses TRBV25-1 and TRBJ1-1; D unresolved. Germline CDR1 and CDR2: MGHDK and SYGVNS. This CDR3 is built from 14 residues. Trimming cost V 1 base and J 5 bases, with 11 bases left between them. The CDR3, as DNA: TGTGCCAGCAGTGAATGGGAAAAAGGGACTGAAGCTTTCTTT. As protein: CASSEWEKGTEAFF.

This clone was seen a handful of times. The chain combines TRBV7-6 with TRBJ2-7; maybe TRBD1 (6 bases). The CDR3 sequence is 15 residues long. Trimming shortened V by 7 bases and J by 4 bases, and 20 bases separated the two germline ends. The V gene's germline CDR1 is SGHVS and CDR2 FNYEAQ. CDR3 sequence (DNA): TGTGCCAGCACCGGAGGCACAGGGAGCACTTACGAGCAGTACTTC. Translated, it gives CASTGGTGSTYEQYF. The whole variable domain, remainder taken from reference TRBV7-6 and TRBJ2-7, is GAGVSQSPRYKVTKRGQDVALRCDPISGHVSLYWYRQALGQGPEFLTYFNYEAQQDKSGLPNDRFSAERPEGSISTLTIQRTEQRDSAMYRCASTGGTGSTYEQYFGPGTRLTVT.

The rearrangement joins TRBV7-8 to TRBJ2-3; D remains unclear. Germline V gene data show CDR1 as SGHVS and CDR2 as FQNEAQ. V lost 3 bases, J lost 2 bases, and 3 bases lay in between. The CDR3 totals 12 residues. CDR3 region: CASSFPTDTQYF. For the CDR3, the DNA is TGTGCCAGCAGCTTCCCCACAGATACGCAGTATTTT.

The rearrangement uses TRBV6-1 and TRBJ2-3; D is ambiguous. Per the germline V gene, CDR1 is MNHNS and CDR2 is SASEGT. V was trimmed by 6 bases and J by 2 bases, leaving 12 bases between them. This CDR3 spans 14 amino acids. The CDR3 sequence is CASRTNRVTDTQYF. The DNA of the CDR3 is TGTGCCAGCAGAACAAATCGAGTCACAGATACGCAGTATTTT.

CDR3 DNA: TGTGCCGGTAGTTTAGTCGGGAACCCAACTAGCATCCAAGAGACCCAGTACTTC. Translating it yields CAGSLVGNPTSIQETQYF. The rearrangement links TRBV28 to TRBJ2-5; tentative D call: TRBD2 (6 bases). Germline assignment: CDR1 MDHEN and CDR2 SYDVKM. Trimming took 11 bases from V and 1 from J, leaving 29 bases between them. The CDR3 contains 18 residues.

The J gene is TRBJ2-7, the V gene TRBV23-1; TRBD2 matches 12 bases. TRBV23-1 carries the ORF label, with uncertain function. The CDR3 consists of 21 residues. V lost 2 bases and J lost 2; bases outside the gene matches: 19. The DNA for the CDR3 is TGCGCCAGCAGTCAAGCCCCCGGGCCGAGACTAGCGGGAGTGTTAGCCTACGAGCAGTACTTC. Its translation is CASSQAPGPRLAGVLAYEQYF.

The rearrangement joins TRBV7-2 to TRBJ2-5; no firm D call. The CDR3 is 11 residues long. CDR1 is SGHTA, CDR2 FQGNSA, per germline. V shed 5 bases and J shed 7 bases, with 8 bases lying between them. In DNA form, the CDR3 reads TGTGCCAGCAGCGATATCGCGACCCAGTACTTC. It is translated as CASSDIATQYF.

This clone was counted a few times. The CDR3 protein is CATSRQGGPNEQFF. CDR3 sequence (DNA): TGTGCCACCAGCAGGCAAGGAGGGCCCAATGAGCAGTTCTTC. This chain connects TRBV15 to TRBJ2-1; tentative D call: TRBD2 (6 bases). V shed 3 bases and J shed 6 bases, with 12 bases lying between them. Germline V gene data show CDR1 as LNHNV and CDR2 as YYDKDF (reference sequence). CDR3 length equals 14 residues.

With respect to this clone: Other DNA sequences from this sample encode an identical CDR3 as well. This chain links TRBV7-2 with TRBJ2-1, with 13 bases identical to TRBD2. The V gene's germline CDR1 is SGHTA and CDR2 FQGNSA. V lost 1 base to trimming and J lost 7 bases; unmatched junction nucleotides: 1. This CDR3 spans 15 amino acids. The CDR3 spells CASSLELAGGNEQFF. DNA for the CDR3: TGTGCCAGCAGCTTAGAACTAGCGGGAGGGAATGAGCAGTTCTTC.

The J gene is TRBJ2-3, the V gene TRBV7-2; D is perhaps TRBD2 (6 bases). Per the germline V gene, CDR1 is SGHTA and CDR2 is FQGNSA. The CDR3 sequence is 15 residues long. Trimming pared 3 bases from V and 5 bases from J, leaving 15 bases between. CDR3 loop: CASSLFGSNVDTQYF. The CDR3 bases are TGTGCCAGCAGCTTGTTCGGGAGTAATGTAGATACGCAGTATTTT.

The V and J genes are TRBV11-2 and TRBJ2-7; D unclear. The germline V and J ends were trimmed by 0 bases and 2 bases, with 11 bases remaining between them. The V gene's germline CDR1 is SGHAT and CDR2 FQNNGV. This CDR3 spans 15 amino acids. The CDR3 protein is CASSLDRQGTYEQYF. CDR3 bases: TGTGCCAGCAGCTTAGACAGGCAAGGGACCTACGAGCAGTACTTC.

The V gene is TRBV6-6, the J gene TRBJ1-4, with D unclear. The CDR3 runs 11 residues. Germline V gene lookup returns CDR1 MNHNY and CDR2 SVGAGI (reference sequence). Trimming took 5 bases from V and 8 from J, leaving 6 bases between them. CDR3 region: CASSPREKLFF. CDR3 nucleotides: TGTGCCAGCAGTCCCAGGGAAAAACTGTTTTTT.

This clone was seen more than once but under ten times. The V gene is TRBV7-2, the J gene TRBJ1-5; tentatively, D is TRBD1 (5 bases). Germline values: CDR1 SGHTA, CDR2 FQGNSA. The germline V and J ends were trimmed by 6 bases and 7 bases, with 13 bases remaining between them. The CDR3 is 13 amino acids. DNA for the CDR3: TGTGCCAGCAGTTCACAGGACCGGCAGCCCCAGCATTTT. This gives the protein CASSSQDRQPQHF.

This clone came up a few times. The rearrangement joins TRBV7-9 to TRBJ2-5; D is ambiguous. V was clipped by 2 bases and J by 4 bases, with 8 bases between them. The germline V gene has CDR1 SEHNR and CDR2 FQNEAQ (reference sequence). There are 13 residues in the CDR3. The CDR3 DNA is TGTGCCAGCAGCTTAAGTGTTCCAGAGACCCAGTACTTC. This translates into CASSLSVPETQYF.

The chain recombines TRBV11-1 with TRBJ2-1; D gene ambiguous. CDR1 SGHAT and CDR2 FQDESV come from the germline V gene (reference sequence). The V end was cut by 5 bases, the J end by 6 bases, with 14 bases between. The CDR3 extends over 14 amino acids. In nucleotides, the CDR3 is TGTGCCAGCAGCGCAGCTGAGACTTTCAATGAGCAGTTCTTC. It specifies CASSAAETFNEQFF.

The V gene is TRBV28, the J gene TRBJ2-5, with D unresolved. Trimming pared 4 bases from V and 5 bases from J, leaving 8 bases between. The CDR3 is 12 residues long. CDR1 is MDHEN, CDR2 SYDVKM, per germline. For the CDR3, the DNA is TGTGCCAGCAGTTCCCGGCTCGAGACCCAGTACTTC. Its translation is CASSSRLETQYF.

Only a few counts were recorded for this clone. V and J are TRBV5-6 and TRBJ1-5, with D possibly TRBD1 on 5 matching bases. CDR1 and CDR2 from the germline V gene are SGHDT and YYEEEE. V lost 1 base and J 4 bases, leaving 21 bases between the germline ends. The CDR3 runs to 18 residues. The CDR3 is CASSLSRDLLRGNQPQHF. The CDR3 coding sequence is TGTGCCAGCAGCTTGAGTAGGGACCTATTGAGGGGAAATCAGCCCCAGCATTTT. Combining the CDR3 with reference TRBV5-6 and TRBJ1-5 gives the whole variable domain DAGVTQSPTHLIKTRGQQVTLRCSPKSGHDTVSWYQQALGQGPQFIFQYYEEEERQRGNFPDRFSGHQFPNYSSELNVNALLLGDSALYLCASSLSRDLLRGNQPQHFGDGTRLSIL.

This clone was detected only a few times. The rearrangement joins TRBV7-2 to TRBJ1-2; TRBD1 matches at 7 bases. The CDR3 is 13 amino acids. The junction had 1 base not matched to a gene; V was cut back by 2 bases and J by 4 bases. Per the germline V gene, CDR1 is SGHTA and CDR2 is FQGNSA. The CDR3: CASSLRDSYGYTF. CDR3 DNA sequence: TGTGCCAGCAGCTTAAGGGACAGCTATGGCTACACCTTC.

This clone turned up a few times. Within the sample, other DNA sequences also encode this same CDR3. The V and J genes are TRBV7-6 and TRBJ1-1; D remains unclear. The CDR3 consists of 13 residues. Trimming left V 1 base short and J 1 base short, with 4 bases between. In germline, CDR1 is SGHVS, CDR2 FNYEAQ. This CDR3 is CASSLERNTEAFF. DNA of the CDR3: TGTGCCAGCAGCTTAGAACGGAACACTGAAGCTTTCTTT.

The J gene is TRBJ2-3, the V gene TRBV28; TRBD1 or TRBD2 may be the D gene (5 bases each). Trimming left V 7 bases short and J 1 base short, with 12 bases between. The CDR3 contains 14 residues. Germline V lookup: CDR1 MDHEN, CDR2 SYDVKM. CDR3 residues: CASTGAKGTDTQYF. In DNA, the CDR3 is TGTGCCAGCACCGGGGCCAAGGGCACAGATACGCAGTATTTT. Based on the CDR3 plus reference TRBV28 and TRBJ2-3, the full variable domain is DVKVTQSSRYLVKRTGEKVFLECVQDMDHENMFWYRQDPGLGLRLIYFSYDVKMKEKGDIPEGYSVSREKKERFSLILESASTNQTSMYLCASTGAKGTDTQYFGPGTRLTVL.

The CDR3, as DNA: TGCACCAGCAGCCAACCATACCACATTAGCGGGAGGGAAACCTACGAGCAGTACTTC. It is translated as CTSSQPYHISGRETYEQYF. This sequence joins TRBV1 and TRBJ2-7; the table's D gene call, TRBD2, was not cross checked with the DNA. TRBV1 is listed as a pseudogene. The CDR3 contains 19 residues.

This clone was found a few times. The chain employs TRBV5-6 and TRBJ2-5; D remains unclear. TRBJ2-7 matches the DNA end more closely, so the J call is doubtful. In germline, CDR1 is SGHDT, CDR2 YYEEEE. There are 12 residues in the CDR3. The CDR3 here is CASSLRAYEQYF. CDR3 sequence (DNA): TGTGCCAGCAGCTTGAGGGCCTACGAGCAGTACTTC.

This clone was observed a few times. Written as DNA, the CDR3 is TGTGCCAGTAGTTCAACAAGCTCTGGGGCCAACGTCCTGACTTTC. It translates to CASSSTSSGANVLTF. The chain couples TRBV19 to TRBJ2-6; no clear D. This CDR3 is 15 amino acids long. V was clipped by 5 bases and J by 0 bases, with 8 bases between them. Per the germline V gene, CDR1 is LNHDA and CDR2 is SQIVND (reference sequence). The full variable domain, rest sourced from reference TRBV19 and TRBJ2-6, is DGGITQSPKYLFRKEGQNVTLSCEQNLNHDAMYWYRQDPGQGLRLIYYSQIVNDFQKGDIAEGYSVSREKKESFPLTVTSAQKNPTAFYLCASSSTSSGANVLTFGAGSRLTVL.

The rearrangement links TRBV27 to TRBJ2-5; TRBD2 matches 7 bases. CDR1 is MNHEY and CDR2 is SMNVEV in the germline V gene (reference sequence). The J segment lost 9 bases and the V segment lost 2 bases, leaving 9 bases of the junction unmatched. This CDR3 spans 14 amino acids. The CDR3 nucleotides read TGTGCCAGCAGTTTAGCTAGCGGAACGTTGGCCCAGTACTTC. Protein sequence: CASSLASGTLAQYF.